The 4 T cell receptor beta chains below were found in one sample sequenced in a study of CD8 T cells in Susac syndrome. RNA in amounts of about 0.5 to 1 ug was reverse transcribed with random hexamers. TCRdb re-called the immunoSEQ multiplex PCR reads with MiXCR, one entry per CDR3 protein. Of 250,000 to 300,000 distinct CDR3 sequences listed, 65% to 90% are singletons. Sequenced material: CD8+ T cells from PBMCs. The receptors stem from a human donor with multiple sclerosis.

The rearrangement links TRBV12-3 or TRBV12-4 to TRBJ1-1, with D possibly TRBD1 on 5 matching bases. The CDR3 extends over 14 amino acids. With 6 bases removed from V and 0 bases from J, the gap between germline ends came to 11 bases. The CDR3: CASSQTDLNTEAFF. The CDR3 coding sequence is TGTGCCAGCAGCCAGACAGATTTGAACACTGAAGCTTTCTTT.

This clonotype has only one observation. V and J are TRBV20-1 and TRBJ2-7; D is possibly TRBD1 or TRBD2 (5 bases each). With 5 bases removed from V and 4 bases from J, the gap between germline ends came to 24 bases. The CDR3 runs to 16 residues. Per germline, CDR1 DFQATT and CDR2 SNEGSKA (reference sequence). This CDR3 is CSAAIPNRDRGYEQYF. In nucleotides, the CDR3 is TGCAGTGCTGCGATACCCAACCGGGACCGGGGTTACGAGCAGTACTTC.

The gene calls are TRBV11-3 and TRBJ1-2, with unresolved D. Trimming removed 5 bases from V and 9 bases from J, with 19 bases in between. This CDR3 has 14 amino acids. CDR1 and CDR2 from the germline V gene are SGHNT and YENEEA. CDR3 amino acids: CASSQPPGPGSYTF. The CDR3 bases are TGTGCCAGCAGCCAACCCCCGGGCCCTGGGAGCTACACCTTC.

The chain uses TRBV20-1 and TRBJ2-1; the D call may be TRBD1 or TRBD2 (7 bases each). The V end was cut by 6 bases, the J end by 6 bases, with 18 bases between. The germline V gene encodes CDR1 DFQATT and CDR2 SNEGSKA (reference sequence). The CDR3 loop spans 14 amino acids. The CDR3 sequence is CSASSGGGGNEQFF. In DNA form, the CDR3 reads TGCAGTGCATCCTCAGGGGGGGGAGGCAATGAGCAGTTCTTC.